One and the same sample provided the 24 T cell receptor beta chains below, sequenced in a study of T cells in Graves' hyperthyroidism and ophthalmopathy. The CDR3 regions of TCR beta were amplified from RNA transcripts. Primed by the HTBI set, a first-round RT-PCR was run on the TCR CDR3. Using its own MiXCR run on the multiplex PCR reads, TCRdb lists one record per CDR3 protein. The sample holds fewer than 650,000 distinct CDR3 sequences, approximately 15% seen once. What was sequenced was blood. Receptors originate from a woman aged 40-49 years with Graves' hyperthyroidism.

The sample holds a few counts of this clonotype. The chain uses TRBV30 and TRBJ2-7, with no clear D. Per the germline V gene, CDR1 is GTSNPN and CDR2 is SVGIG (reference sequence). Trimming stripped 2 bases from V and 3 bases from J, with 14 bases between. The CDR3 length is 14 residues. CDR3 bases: TGTGCCTGGAGTCGGGTCCATCTCGTCTACGAGCAGTACTTC. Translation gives CAWSRVHLVYEQYF.

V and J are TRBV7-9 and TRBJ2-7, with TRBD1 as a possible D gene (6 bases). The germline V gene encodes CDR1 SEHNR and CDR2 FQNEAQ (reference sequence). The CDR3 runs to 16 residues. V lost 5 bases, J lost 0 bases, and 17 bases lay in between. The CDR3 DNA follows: TGTGCCAGCAGCGTTACCGGGACACAAAACTCCTACGAGCAGTACTTC. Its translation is CASSVTGTQNSYEQYF.

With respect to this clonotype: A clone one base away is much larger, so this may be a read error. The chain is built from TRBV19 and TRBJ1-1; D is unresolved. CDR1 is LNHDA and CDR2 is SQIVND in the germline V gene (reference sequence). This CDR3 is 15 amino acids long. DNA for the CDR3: TGTGCCAGTAGTATAGTCCAGATGGGGAACACTGAAGCTTCCTTT. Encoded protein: CASSIVQMGNTEASF.

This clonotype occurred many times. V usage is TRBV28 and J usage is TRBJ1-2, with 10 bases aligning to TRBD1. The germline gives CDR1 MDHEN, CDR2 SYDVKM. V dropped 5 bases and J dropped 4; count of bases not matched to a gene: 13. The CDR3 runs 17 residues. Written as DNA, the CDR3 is TGTGCCAGCAGTGGATCCCCCGGGACAGGGGCTCTCTATGGCTACACCTTC. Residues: CASSGSPGTGALYGYTF.

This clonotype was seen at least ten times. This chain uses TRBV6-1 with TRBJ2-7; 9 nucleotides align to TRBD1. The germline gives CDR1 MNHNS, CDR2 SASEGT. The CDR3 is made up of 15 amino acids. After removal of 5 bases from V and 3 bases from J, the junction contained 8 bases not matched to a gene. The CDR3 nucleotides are TGTGCCAGCAGTCTTAACCGGGACAGGGTCTACGAGCAGTACTTC. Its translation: CASSLNRDRVYEQYF.

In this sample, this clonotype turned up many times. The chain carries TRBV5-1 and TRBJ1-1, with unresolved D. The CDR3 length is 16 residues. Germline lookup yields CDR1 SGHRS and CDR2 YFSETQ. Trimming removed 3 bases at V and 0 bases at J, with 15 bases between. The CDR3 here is CASSSEGPGLNTEAFF. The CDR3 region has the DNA TGCGCCAGCAGCTCCGAGGGTCCGGGATTGAACACTGAAGCTTTCTTT.

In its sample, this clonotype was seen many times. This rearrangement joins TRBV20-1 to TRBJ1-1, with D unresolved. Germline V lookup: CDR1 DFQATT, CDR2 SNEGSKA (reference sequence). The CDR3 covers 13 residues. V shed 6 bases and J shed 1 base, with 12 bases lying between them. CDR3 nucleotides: TGCAGTGCCCCACGGGTAGCGAACACTGAAGCTTTCTTT. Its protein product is CSAPRVANTEAFF.

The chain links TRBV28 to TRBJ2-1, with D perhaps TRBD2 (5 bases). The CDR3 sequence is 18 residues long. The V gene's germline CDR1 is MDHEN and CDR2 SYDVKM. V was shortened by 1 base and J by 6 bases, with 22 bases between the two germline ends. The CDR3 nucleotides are TGTGCCAGCAGTTTATTCGGAGGACTCTTTAGCTCCCCCAATGAGCAGTTCTTC. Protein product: CASSLFGGLFSSPNEQFF.

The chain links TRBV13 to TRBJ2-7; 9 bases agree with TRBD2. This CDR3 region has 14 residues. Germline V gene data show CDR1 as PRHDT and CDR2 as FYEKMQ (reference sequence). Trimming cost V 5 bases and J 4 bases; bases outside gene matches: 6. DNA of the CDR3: TGTGCCAGCAGCCCTGGGCGGGAGGGTTACGAGCAGTACTTC. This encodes CASSPGREGYEQYF.

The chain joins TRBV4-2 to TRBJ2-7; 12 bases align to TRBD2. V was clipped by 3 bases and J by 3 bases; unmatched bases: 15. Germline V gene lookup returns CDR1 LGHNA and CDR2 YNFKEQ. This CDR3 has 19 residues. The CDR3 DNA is TGTGCCAGCAGCCACTCCCCGGGACTAGCGGGCACGACGGACTACGAGCAGTACTTC. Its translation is CASSHSPGLAGTTDYEQYF.

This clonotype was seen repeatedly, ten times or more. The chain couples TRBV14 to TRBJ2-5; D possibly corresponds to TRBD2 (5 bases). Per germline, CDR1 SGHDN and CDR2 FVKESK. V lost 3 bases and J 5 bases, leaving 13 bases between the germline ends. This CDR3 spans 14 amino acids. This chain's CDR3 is CASSHLGVPETQYF. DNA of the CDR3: TGTGCCAGCAGCCATCTCGGGGTACCCGAGACCCAGTACTTC.

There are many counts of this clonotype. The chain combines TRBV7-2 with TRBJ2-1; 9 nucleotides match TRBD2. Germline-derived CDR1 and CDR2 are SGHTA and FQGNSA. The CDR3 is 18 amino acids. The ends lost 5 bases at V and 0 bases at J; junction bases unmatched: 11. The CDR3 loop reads CASSLTSGPPRSYNEQFF. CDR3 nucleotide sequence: TGTGCCAGCAGCCTTACTAGCGGGCCACCACGCTCCTACAATGAGCAGTTCTTC. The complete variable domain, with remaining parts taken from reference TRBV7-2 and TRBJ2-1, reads GAGVSQSPSNKVTEKGKDVELRCDPISGHTALYWYRQSLGQGLEFLIYFQGNSAPDKSGLPSDRFSAERTGGSVSTLTIQRTQQEDSAVYLCASSLTSGPPRSYNEQFFGPGTRLTVL.

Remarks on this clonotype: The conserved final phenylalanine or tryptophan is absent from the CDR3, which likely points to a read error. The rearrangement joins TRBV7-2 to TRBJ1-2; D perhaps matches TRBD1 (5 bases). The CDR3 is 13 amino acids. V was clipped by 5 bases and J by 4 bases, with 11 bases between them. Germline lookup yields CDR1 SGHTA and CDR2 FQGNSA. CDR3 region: CASSAVQGYGYTS. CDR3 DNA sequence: TGTGCCAGCAGCGCCGTCCAGGGCTATGGCTACACCTCC.

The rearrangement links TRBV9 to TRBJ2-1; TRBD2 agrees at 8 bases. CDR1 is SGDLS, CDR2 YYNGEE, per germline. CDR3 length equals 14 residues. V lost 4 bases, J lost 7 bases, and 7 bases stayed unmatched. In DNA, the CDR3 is TGTGCCAGCAGCTCCGACGGGGGGGGTAATGAGCAGTTCTTC. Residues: CASSSDGGGNEQFF.

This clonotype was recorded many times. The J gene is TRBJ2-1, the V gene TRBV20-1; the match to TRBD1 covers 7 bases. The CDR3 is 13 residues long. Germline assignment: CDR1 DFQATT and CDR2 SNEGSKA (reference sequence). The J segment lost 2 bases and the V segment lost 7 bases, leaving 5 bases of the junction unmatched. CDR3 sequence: CSGRTGAYNEQFF. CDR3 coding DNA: TGCAGTGGGAGGACAGGCGCCTACAATGAGCAGTTCTTC.

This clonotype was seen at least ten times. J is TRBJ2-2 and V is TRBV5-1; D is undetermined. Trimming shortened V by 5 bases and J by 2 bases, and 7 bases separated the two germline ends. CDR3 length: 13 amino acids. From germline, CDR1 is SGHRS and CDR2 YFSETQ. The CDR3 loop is CASRIANTGELFF. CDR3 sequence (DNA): TGCGCCAGCAGGATTGCAAACACCGGGGAGCTGTTTTTT.

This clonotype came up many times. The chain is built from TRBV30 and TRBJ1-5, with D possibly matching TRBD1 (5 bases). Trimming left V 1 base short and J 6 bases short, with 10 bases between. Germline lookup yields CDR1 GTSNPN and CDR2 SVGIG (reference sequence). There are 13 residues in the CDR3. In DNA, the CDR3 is TGTGCCTGGAGTGCGGGGGAAGGTCAGCCCCAGCATTTT. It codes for CAWSAGEGQPQHF.

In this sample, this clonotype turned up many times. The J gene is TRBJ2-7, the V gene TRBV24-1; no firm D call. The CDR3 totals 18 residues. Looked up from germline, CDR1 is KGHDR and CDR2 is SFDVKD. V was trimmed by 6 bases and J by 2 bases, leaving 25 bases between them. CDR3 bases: TGTGCCACCAGTCGTATCCCCCCAACTGCGGTCTCCGCCTACGAGCAGTACTTC. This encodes CATSRIPPTAVSAYEQYF.

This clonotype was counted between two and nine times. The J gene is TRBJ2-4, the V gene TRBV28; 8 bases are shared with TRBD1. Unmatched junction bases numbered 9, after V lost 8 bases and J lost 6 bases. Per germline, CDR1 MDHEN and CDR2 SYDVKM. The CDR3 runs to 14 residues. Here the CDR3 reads CASSTGGAGNIQYF. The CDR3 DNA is TGTGCCAGCTCTACAGGGGGAGCGGGAAACATTCAGTACTTC. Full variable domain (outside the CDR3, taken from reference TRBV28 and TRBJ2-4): DVKVTQSSRYLVKRTGEKVFLECVQDMDHENMFWYRQDPGLGLRLIYFSYDVKMKEKGDIPEGYSVSREKKERFSLILESASTNQTSMYLCASSTGGAGNIQYFGAGTRLSVL.

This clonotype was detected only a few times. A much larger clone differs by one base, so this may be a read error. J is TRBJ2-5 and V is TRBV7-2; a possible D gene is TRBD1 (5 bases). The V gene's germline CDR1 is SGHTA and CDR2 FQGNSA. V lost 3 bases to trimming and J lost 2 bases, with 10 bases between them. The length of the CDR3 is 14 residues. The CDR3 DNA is TGTGCCAGCAGCTTTGGACGGACACAAGAGACCCAGTACTTC. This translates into CASSFGRTQETQYF.

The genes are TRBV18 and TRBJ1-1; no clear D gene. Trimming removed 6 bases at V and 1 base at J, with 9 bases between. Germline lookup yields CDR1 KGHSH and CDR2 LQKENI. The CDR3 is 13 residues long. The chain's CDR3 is CASSLDQNTEAFF. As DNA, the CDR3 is TGTGCCAGCTCCCTCGATCAGAACACTGAAGCTTTCTTT.

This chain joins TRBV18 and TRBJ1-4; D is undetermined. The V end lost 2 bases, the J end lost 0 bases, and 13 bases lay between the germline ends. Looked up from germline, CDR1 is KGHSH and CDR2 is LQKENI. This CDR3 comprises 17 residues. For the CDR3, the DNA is TGTGCCAGCTCACCAAACGCCATTGGGACAACTAATGAAAAACTGTTTTTT. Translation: CASSPNAIGTTNEKLFF.

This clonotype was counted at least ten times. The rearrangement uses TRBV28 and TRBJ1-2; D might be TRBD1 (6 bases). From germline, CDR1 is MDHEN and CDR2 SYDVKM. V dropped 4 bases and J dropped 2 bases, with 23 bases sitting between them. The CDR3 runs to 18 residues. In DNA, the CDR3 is TGTGCCAGCAGTTCAAACCACCTTTACCGGGACATAAACTATGGCTACACCTTC. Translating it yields CASSSNHLYRDINYGYTF.

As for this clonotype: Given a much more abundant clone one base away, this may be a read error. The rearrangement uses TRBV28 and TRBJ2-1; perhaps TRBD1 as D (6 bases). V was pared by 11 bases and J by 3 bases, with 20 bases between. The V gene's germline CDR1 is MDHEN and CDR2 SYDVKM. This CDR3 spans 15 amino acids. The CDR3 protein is CAYKKSGQIYNEQFF. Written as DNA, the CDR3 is TGTGCCTATAAAAAGAGCGGACAGATCTACAATGAGCAGTTCTTC.